A single T cell receptor beta chain is shown here with its context. The data are from a study of blood T cell repertoires in COVID-19. Study details: COVID-19 samples from acute and convalescent phases originated in the United States, Italy and Spain.

Here immunoSEQ multiplex PCR was the method, and the copy in TCRdb shows in-frame clones only, minus some. The sample contains about 40,000 clones, about four fifths of which appear only once. The TCR comes from a woman in her sixties or seventies with acute or convalescent COVID-19. The sample consisted of peripheral blood.

The CDR3 nucleotides read TGTGCCACCAGTGACCCCGGGACAGGGGATGGCTACACCTTC. Translating gives CATSDPGTGDGYTF. V usage is TRBV24-1 and J usage is TRBJ1-2; 10 bases fit TRBD1. Trimming at V came to 4 bases and at J to 6 bases, leaving 4 bases not matched to a gene. This CDR3 is 14 amino acids long. The germline CDR1 and CDR2 sequences are KGHDR and SFDVKD.